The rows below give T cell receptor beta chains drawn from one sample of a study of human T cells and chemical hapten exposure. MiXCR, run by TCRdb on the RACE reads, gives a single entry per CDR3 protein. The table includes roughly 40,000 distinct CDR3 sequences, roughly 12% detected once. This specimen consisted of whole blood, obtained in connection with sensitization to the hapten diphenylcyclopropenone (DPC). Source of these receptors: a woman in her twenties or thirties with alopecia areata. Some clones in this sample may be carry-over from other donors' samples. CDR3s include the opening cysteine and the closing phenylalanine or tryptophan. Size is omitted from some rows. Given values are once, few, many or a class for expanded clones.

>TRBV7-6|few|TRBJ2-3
CASSFGRETDTQYF
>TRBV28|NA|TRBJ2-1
CASSLFPPGQLDEQFF
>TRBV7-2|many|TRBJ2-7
CASSLGPRGPYEQYF
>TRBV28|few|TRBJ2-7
CASSFINRVVGWYEQYF
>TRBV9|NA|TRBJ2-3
CASSPYGSTDAQYF
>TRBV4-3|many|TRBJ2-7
CASSQGGEGYEQYF
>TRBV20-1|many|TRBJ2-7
CSARLAASYEQYF
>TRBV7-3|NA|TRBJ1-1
CASSLDRTGTEAFF
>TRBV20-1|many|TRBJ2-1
CSARVSNRGNEQFF
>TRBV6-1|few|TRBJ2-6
CASSDRGSGANVLTF
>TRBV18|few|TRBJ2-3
CASSGSSEGRDTQYF
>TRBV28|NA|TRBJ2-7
CASSLTGIYEQYF
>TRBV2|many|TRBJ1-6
CASNGWGQFFSPLHF
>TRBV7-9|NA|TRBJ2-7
CASSLGGVWQYF
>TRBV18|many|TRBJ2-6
CASSPPLTGGPISFRSGANVLTF
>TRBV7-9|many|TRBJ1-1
CASSLPGTANTEAFF
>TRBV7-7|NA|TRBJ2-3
CASSFTGGKTDTQYF
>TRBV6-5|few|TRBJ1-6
CASSYSIGQKNSPLHF
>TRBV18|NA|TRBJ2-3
CASSQMTSGDTQYF
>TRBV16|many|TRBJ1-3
CASKGSGNTIYF
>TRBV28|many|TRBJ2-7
CASSLSVGTSSSYEQYF
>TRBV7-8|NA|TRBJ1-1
CASSLTAGYTEAFF
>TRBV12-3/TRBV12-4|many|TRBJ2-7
CASSWGKTGTAEQYF
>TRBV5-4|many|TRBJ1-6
CASSATGPNSPLHF
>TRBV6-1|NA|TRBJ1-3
CASSTGAGGNTIYF
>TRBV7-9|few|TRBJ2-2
CASSQRWAGANTGELFF
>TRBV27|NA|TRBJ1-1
CASSLGHRASAEAFF
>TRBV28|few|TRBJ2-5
CASTLRGARETQYF
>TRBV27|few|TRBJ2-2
CASSRQNTGELFF
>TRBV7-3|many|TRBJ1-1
CASSFLQGARSTEAFF